The clone carrying this TCR beta chain was seen a few times. Its matching antigen is unknown. V lost 2 bases, J lost 3 bases, and 12 bases stayed unmatched. Germline-derived CDR1 and CDR2 are LGHNA and YNFKEQ. This CDR3 comprises 17 residues. Sorted CD4+ subsets: naive, central memory, regulatory, stem cell-like memory (CD45RO/CCR7/CD25/CD127/CD95/CD27 panel). Expressed TCRB transcripts got sequenced, as all isolated RNA was reverse transcribed. The repertoire was sequenced with immunoSEQ multiplex PCR; TCRdb's copy has only in-frame clones and lacks some. The data show about 700,000 clones, 13% seen once. The data stem from a study of beta chain features in type 1 diabetes. Across the study: Age and gender were similar between patients and healthy donors, as were cell yields. Study results and limitations: Among patients with Type 1 diabetes, TCRB CDR3s were moderately but significantly shorter in every one of the four CD4+ subsets. Healthy donors had naive, central memory and Treg TCRB repertoires that appeared less similar than those seen among patients. PCR might pick shorter templates more often, in the same way for patients and controls.

The clonotype originates from a man younger than 30 with type 1 diabetes. Sample: naive CD4+ T cells from blood. The chain uses TRBV4-2 and TRBJ2-5; 7 nucleotides line up with TRBD2. CDR3: CASSQRPPPSGEETQYF. The CDR3 DNA reads TGTGCCAGCAGCCAAAGACCGCCGCCCAGCGGGGAAGAGACCCAGTACTTC.